What follows describes a single T cell receptor beta chain. The antigen is undetermined. This could be a read error, since a much larger clone is one nucleotide away. This sample is drawn from a study of blood T cells in healthy people across ages. The CDR3 sequence is 15 residues long. Germline values: CDR1 ENHRY, CDR2 SYGVKD. A sample-barcoded 5' primer and a J-beta primer mix were used in a second PCR of roughly 6 to 12 cycles. TCRdb independently ran MiXCR on the 5' RACE reads; one entry per CDR3 protein. The sample has 600,000 to 800,000 distinct CDR3 sequences; 40% to 65% are singletons. Study-level points and caveats: Relative to aged donors, long-lived donors carried more naive CD4+ cells and displayed higher diversity. Unsorted PBMCs prevented conclusive naive versus antigen-experienced comparison.

Extraction of total RNA produced a minimum of 5.5 micrograms from each sample. This sequence was found in a woman of 80 years or more in good health. The V gene is TRBV10-3, the J gene TRBJ2-1, with D perhaps matching TRBD2 (5 bases). The J call may be in error: the DNA end matches TRBJ2-7 better. Sequenced input: blood. DNA for the CDR3: TGTGCCATCAGTGGGGCTAGCTGGGCCTACAATGAGCAGTACTTC. Translation gives CAISGASWAYNEQYF.